This TCR beta chain was documented in a study of blood T cell repertoires in COVID-19. Study context: In each case, the material was cDNA or gDNA derived from T cells, B-cell-depleted T cells, or PBMCs.

This clone was counted once. Assay used: immunoSEQ multiplex PCR; TCRdb lists only in-frame clones, some missing. The sample lists over 95,000 clones; around 83% were seen once. The germline V gene has CDR1 SGHTA and CDR2 FQGTGA. The CDR3 is made up of 15 amino acids. Trimming took off 6 bases at V and 1 base at J, with 15 bases between the two ends. A Seattle source enrolled patients during active infection and followed them longitudinally. The chain employs TRBV7-3 and TRBJ2-5; a weak D match, TRBD1 (6 bases). The clonotype originates from an older woman with COVID-19, enrolled during active disease. Sequencing was carried out using peripheral blood. This CDR3 is CASRFTGSPQETQYF. The CDR3 DNA reads TGTGCCAGCAGGTTCACAGGGAGTCCCCAAGAGACCCAGTACTTC.